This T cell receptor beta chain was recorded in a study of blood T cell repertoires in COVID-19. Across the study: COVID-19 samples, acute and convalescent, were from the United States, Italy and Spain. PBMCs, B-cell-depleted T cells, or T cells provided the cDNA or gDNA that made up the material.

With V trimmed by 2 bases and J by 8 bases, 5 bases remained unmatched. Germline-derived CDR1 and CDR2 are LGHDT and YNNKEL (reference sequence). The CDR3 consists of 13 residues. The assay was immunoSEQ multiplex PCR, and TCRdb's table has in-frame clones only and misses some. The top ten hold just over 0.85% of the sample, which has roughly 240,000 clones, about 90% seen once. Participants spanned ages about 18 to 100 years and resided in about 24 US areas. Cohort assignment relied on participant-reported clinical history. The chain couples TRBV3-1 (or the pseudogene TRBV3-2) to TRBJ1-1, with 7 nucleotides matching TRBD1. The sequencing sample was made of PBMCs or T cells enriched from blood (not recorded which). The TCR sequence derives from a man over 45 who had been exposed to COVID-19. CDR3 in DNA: TGTGCCAGCAGCCAACTCACAGGGGCGGAAGCTTTCTTT. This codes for CASSQLTGAEAFF.